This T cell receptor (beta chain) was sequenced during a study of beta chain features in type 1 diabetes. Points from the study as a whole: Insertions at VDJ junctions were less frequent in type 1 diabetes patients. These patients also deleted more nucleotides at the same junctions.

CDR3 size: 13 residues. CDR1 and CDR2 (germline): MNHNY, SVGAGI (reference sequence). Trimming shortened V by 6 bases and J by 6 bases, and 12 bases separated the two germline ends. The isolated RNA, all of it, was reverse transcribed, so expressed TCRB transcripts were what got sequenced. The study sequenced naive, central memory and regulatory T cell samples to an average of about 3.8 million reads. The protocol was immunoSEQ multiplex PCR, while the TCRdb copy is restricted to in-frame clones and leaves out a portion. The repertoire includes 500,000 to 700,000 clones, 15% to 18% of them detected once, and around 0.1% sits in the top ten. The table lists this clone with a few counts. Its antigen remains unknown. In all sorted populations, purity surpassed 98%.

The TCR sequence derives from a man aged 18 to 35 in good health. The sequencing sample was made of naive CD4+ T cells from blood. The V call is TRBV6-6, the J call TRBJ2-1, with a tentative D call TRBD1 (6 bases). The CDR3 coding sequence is TGTGCCAGCAGCTTACAGGGAAGCAATGAGCAGTTCTTC. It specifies CASSLQGSNEQFF.